This TCR beta chain derives from a study of PD-1 blockade in classical Hodgkin lymphoma. Profiling relied on immunoSEQ multiplex PCR, and the TCRdb table lists in-frame clones only, not all of them. The profile shows roughly 94,000 clones, about 93% of them singletons. On this clone: What it binds is unknown.

This CDR3 contains 15 residues. Unmatched junction bases numbered 9, after V lost 8 bases and J lost 4 bases. CDR1 MNHEY and CDR2 SMNVEV come from the germline V gene (reference sequence). The time point here: cycle 4 day 1 (C4D1), after more than five weeks of nivolumab. Exposure to brentuximab vedotin varied, and each patient had relapsed following autologous stem cell transplantation. The study's findings and limits: Significantly greater TCR diversity emerged by C4D1 in CD4+ cells but not CD8+ cells. Patients with a complete response exhibited baseline diversity comparable to newly diagnosed patients.

The sequencing here drew on peripheral blood mononuclear cells (PBMCs), taken before the fourth cycle of nivolumab. The J gene is TRBJ2-1, the V gene TRBV27; 9 nucleotides agree with TRBD2. This clonotype was obtained from a human donor with classical Hodgkin lymphoma. The CDR3: CASVSTSGLYNEQFF. The CDR3 coding sequence is TGTGCCAGCGTTTCAACTAGCGGGCTTTACAATGAGCAGTTCTTC.